A selection of T cell receptor beta chains follows, all from one sample in a study of cytomegalovirus exposure and HLA in healthy donors. Produced via immunoSEQ multiplex PCR; TCRdb's table is partial and in-frame only. The data show approximately 300,000 clones, roughly 80% seen once. The sample was PBMCs. These receptor sequences come from a girl aged 2 to 9 in good health and CMV-seronegative. The CDR3 runs from the conserved cysteine through the conserved F or W. D genes are given only for firm matches.

v_call,d_call,cdr3_aa
TRBV7-9,TRBD1,CASSPDRVRASYNEQFF
TRBV29-1,.,CSVETQGYTEAFF
TRBV6-5,TRBD1,CASSMTGASGYTF
TRBV6-5,.,CASSYSTGEQYF
TRBV18,TRBD2,CASSPAGLAGGSTYEQYF
TRBV18,.,CASSPQEGDAEAFF
TRBV5-4,.,CASSLEFPVYGYTF
TRBV29-1,TRBD1,CSVKTGLYGYTF
TRBV2,.,CASGLPYTAEAFF
TRBV13,.,CASSRGVTSPNQETQYF
TRBV10-3,TRBD1,CAISESIGTVFGQPQHF
TRBV19,.,CASSLEGGVRYEQYF
TRBV29-1,TRBD2,CSVDGRGKLRYNEQFF
TRBV10-1,.,CASRGTGIFCYEQYF
TRBV7-2,.,CASSLVPGQETQYF
TRBV11-2,.,CASSLRPTGHEQYF
TRBV15,.,CATSRGGDLNTEAFF
TRBV7-8,.,CASSLVASGAYEQYF
TRBV28,TRBD2,CASSSTSGGETQYF
TRBV10-3,TRBD1,CASRTGLNTEAFF
TRBV2,TRBD1,CATEDGTGLSYEQYF
TRBV28,TRBD2,CASSLPGGASDTQYF
TRBV28,.,CASSLYGGPSYNEQFF
TRBV20-1,.,CSVGLAYEQYF
TRBV19,.,CASTGLNTEAFF
TRBV5-1,.,CASSFEETQYF
TRBV25-1,.,CASSDSGDNEKLFF
TRBV6-5,.,CASRRQIHFTGELFF
TRBV5-1,TRBD1,CASSRDRVPYEQYF
TRBV7-2,.,CASSLETGSFPKNIQYF
TRBV6-1,.,CASGWETQYF
TRBV30,.,CAWNGGDNQPQHF
TRBV28,TRBD2,CASSRLAGNTGELFF
TRBV4-1,.,CASSQRPGLNRYEQYF
TRBV5-1,TRBD2,CASSLRQTSGKYYEQYF
TRBV7-2,TRBD1,CASSAQGARETQYF
TRBV5-1,TRBD2,CASSLAGGWSTGELFF
TRBV2,.,CASRPQGNQPQHF
TRBV19,.,CASRTTGSYGYTF
TRBV6-5,TRBD1,CASSHPRDSGNTIYF
TRBV5-4,TRBD1,CARPPLRDRGTKETQYF
TRBV14,.,CASSQGALGTHSYEQYF
TRBV6-5,.,CASSYSIGGQTYEQYF
TRBV19,.,CASSIQAGASGELFF
TRBV4-1,TRBD2,CASSQTARLAGTYEQYF
TRBV28,TRBD2,CASSTTSGRDSAYNEQFF
TRBV15,.,CATSREKNRSGGYTF
TRBV28,TRBD2,CASSAHKLAGGPGETQYF